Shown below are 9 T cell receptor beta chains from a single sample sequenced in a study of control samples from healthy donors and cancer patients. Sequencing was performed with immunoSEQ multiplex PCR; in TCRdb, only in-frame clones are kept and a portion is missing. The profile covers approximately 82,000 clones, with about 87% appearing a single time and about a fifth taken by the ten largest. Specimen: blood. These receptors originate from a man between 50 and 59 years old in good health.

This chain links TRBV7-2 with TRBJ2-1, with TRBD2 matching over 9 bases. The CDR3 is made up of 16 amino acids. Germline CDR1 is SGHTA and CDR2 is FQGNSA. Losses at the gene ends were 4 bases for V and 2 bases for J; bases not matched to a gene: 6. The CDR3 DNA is TGTGCCAGCAGCTCACAAGCGGGAGGTACCTACAATGAGCAGTTCTTC. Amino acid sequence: CASSSQAGGTYNEQFF.

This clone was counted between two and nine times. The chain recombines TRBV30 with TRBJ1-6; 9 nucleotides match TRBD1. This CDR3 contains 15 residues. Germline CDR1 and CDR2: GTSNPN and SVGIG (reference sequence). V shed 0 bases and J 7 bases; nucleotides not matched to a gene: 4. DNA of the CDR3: TGTGCCTGGAGTGTACTCGGGACAGGGAATTCACCCCTCCACTTT. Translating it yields CAWSVLGTGNSPLHF.

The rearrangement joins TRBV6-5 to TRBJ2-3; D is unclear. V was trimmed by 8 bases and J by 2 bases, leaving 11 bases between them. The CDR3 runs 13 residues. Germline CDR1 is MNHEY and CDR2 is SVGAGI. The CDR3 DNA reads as TGTGCCAGCCAAGCACCCTCCACAGATACGCAGTATTTT. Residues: CASQAPSTDTQYF.

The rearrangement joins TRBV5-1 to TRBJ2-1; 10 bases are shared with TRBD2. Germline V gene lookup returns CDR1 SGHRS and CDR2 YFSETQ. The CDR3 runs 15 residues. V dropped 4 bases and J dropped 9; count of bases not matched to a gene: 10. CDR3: CASSISSGGFSEQFF. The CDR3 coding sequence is TGCGCCAGCAGCATATCTAGCGGGGGCTTTAGTGAGCAGTTCTTC.

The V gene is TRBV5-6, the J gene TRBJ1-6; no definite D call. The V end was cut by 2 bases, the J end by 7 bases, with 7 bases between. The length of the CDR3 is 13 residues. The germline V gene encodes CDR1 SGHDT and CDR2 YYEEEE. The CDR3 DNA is TGTGCCAGCAGCTTAGGAGAGAATTCACCCCTCCACTTT. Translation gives CASSLGENSPLHF.

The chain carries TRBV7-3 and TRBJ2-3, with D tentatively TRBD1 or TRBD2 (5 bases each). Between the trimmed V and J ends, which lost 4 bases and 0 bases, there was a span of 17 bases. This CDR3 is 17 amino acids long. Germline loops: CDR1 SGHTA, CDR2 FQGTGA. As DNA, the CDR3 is TGTGCCAGCAGCTCTGGTGGGGGAATAACTAGCACAGATACGCAGTATTTT. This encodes CASSSGGGITSTDTQYF.

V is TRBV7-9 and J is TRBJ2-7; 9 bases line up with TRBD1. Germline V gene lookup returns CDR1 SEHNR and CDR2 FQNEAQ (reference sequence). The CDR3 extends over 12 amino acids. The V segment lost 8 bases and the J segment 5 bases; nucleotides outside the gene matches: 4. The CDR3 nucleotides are TGTGCCAGCTCTGGACAGGGGAACGAGCAGTACTTC. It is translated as CASSGQGNEQYF. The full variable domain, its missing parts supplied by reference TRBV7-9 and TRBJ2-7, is DTGVSQNPRHKITKRGQNVTFRCDPISEHNRLYWYRQTLGQGPEFLTYFQNEAQLEKSRLLSDRFSAERPKGSFSTLEIQRTEQGDSAMYLCASSGQGNEQYFGPGTRLTVT.

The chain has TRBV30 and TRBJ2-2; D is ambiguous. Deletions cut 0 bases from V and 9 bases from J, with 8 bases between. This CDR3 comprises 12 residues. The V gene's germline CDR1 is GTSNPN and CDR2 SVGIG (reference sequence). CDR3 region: CAWSVIHRELFF. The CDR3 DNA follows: TGTGCCTGGAGTGTAATCCACCGGGAGCTGTTTTTT.

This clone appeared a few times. CDR3 region: CASSLGSASGANVLTF. In DNA form, the CDR3 reads TGTGCCAGCAGCTTAGGCTCCGCTTCTGGGGCCAACGTCCTGACTTTC. The chain joins TRBV7-2 to TRBJ2-6, with no clear D. Germline CDR1 is SGHTA and CDR2 is FQGNSA. V was cut by 1 base and J by 1 base, with 8 bases left in between. The CDR3 totals 16 residues.